These 23 T cell receptor beta chains share one sample of origin, sequenced in a study of T cells in Graves' hyperthyroidism and ophthalmopathy. Amplified TCR beta CDR3 regions came from RNA transcripts. Primed by the HTBI set, a first-round RT-PCR was run on the TCR CDR3. TCRdb processed the multiplex PCR reads anew with MiXCR; each CDR3 protein has one entry. The table includes hundreds of thousands of distinct CDR3 sequences, just under 45% detected once. Sequenced material: peripheral blood or thyroid tissue (not recorded which). These receptors were collected from an adult man with Graves' disease, either hyperthyroidism or ophthalmopathy (not recorded which).

Here the CDR3 DNA reads TGTGCCAGCAGCTTATCCCGGACAGGGGCCTACGAGCAGTACTTC. It yields the protein CASSLSRTGAYEQYF. This chain joins TRBV7-9 and TRBJ2-7; the match to TRBD1 covers 9 bases. Losses at the gene ends were 2 bases for V and 2 bases for J; bases not matched to a gene: 4. CDR3 length equals 15 residues. Germline assignment: CDR1 SEHNR and CDR2 FQNEAQ (reference sequence). The full variable domain, completed using reference TRBV7-9 and TRBJ2-7, is DTGVSQNPRHKITKRGQNVTFRCDPISEHNRLYWYRQTLGQGPEFLTYFQNEAQLEKSRLLSDRFSAERPKGSFSTLEIQRTEQGDSAMYLCASSLSRTGAYEQYFGPGTRLTVT.

V is TRBV20-1 and J is TRBJ1-3; maybe TRBD1 (5 bases). The CDR3 runs to 16 residues. V gave up 6 bases and J gave up 0 bases, with 18 bases separating them. Germline V gene sequence: CDR1 DFQATT, CDR2 SNEGSKA (reference sequence). The CDR3 protein is CSALGTGFYSGNTIYF. The CDR3 nucleotides read TGCAGTGCCCTCGGGACGGGATTCTACTCTGGAAACACCATATATTTT.

Note on this clonotype: This could be a read error, since a much larger clone is one nucleotide away. V is TRBV15 and J is TRBJ1-5, with 8 bases that match TRBD1. Germline V gene sequence: CDR1 LNHNV, CDR2 YYDKDF (reference sequence). The CDR3 has 15 residues. The CDR3 DNA sequence: TGTGCCACCAGTCCCGGGACAGGATACAATCAGACCCAGCATTTT. Its translation is CATSPGTGYNQTQHF. Variable domain in full (rest from reference TRBV15 and TRBJ1-5): DAMVIQNPRYQVTQFGKPVTLSCSQTLNHNVMYWYQQKSSQAPKLLFHYYDKDFNNEADTPDNFQSRRPNTSFCFLDIRSPGLGDTAMYLCATSPGTGYNQTQHFGDGTRLSIL.

The chain recombines TRBV11-3 with TRBJ1-5; D uncertain. The CDR3 has 16 amino acids. Trimming took off 1 base at V and 3 bases at J, with 13 bases between the two ends. From germline, CDR1 is SGHNT and CDR2 YENEEA. The CDR3: CASSLGNTVHNQPQHF. CDR3 nucleotides: TGTGCCAGCAGCTTAGGTAATACAGTGCACAATCAGCCCCAGCATTTT.

The V gene is TRBV10-1, the J gene TRBJ1-6; D might be TRBD1 (6 bases). CDR1 and CDR2 (germline): WNHNN, SYGVQD (reference sequence). The V and J ends lost 5 bases and 11 bases respectively, with 10 bases between them. The CDR3 has 12 residues. The CDR3: CASSNTGTPLHF. CDR3 in DNA: TGCGCCAGCAGTAATACAGGGACACCCCTCCACTTT.

The chain uses TRBV7-2 and TRBJ1-2; D is ambiguous. This CDR3 has 14 residues. Deletions cut 7 bases from V and 3 bases from J, with 15 bases between. The germline CDR1 and CDR2 sequences are SGHTA and FQGNSA. The CDR3 bases are TGTGCCAGCAAAAGTCTGGGGAGGGACTATGGCTACACCTTC. It codes for CASKSLGRDYGYTF.

This clonotype has ten or more counts. The chain joins TRBV29-1 to TRBJ2-7; D may match TRBD1 or TRBD2 (5 bases each). The CDR3 covers 12 residues. V gave up 2 bases and J gave up 6 bases, with 11 bases separating them. Germline V gene sequence: CDR1 SQVTM, CDR2 ANQGSEA. CDR3 DNA sequence: TGCAGCGTTGAAAGAGCAGGGAGCGAGCAGTACTTC. It is translated as CSVERAGSEQYF.

The V call is TRBV5-4, the J call TRBJ1-5, with D perhaps TRBD1 (5 bases). With 1 base removed from V and 4 bases from J, the gap between germline ends came to 12 bases. Looked up from germline, CDR1 is SGHNT and CDR2 is YYREEE (reference sequence). The CDR3 has 15 residues. The CDR3 bases are TGTGCCAGCAGCTTGTGGCAGGGAAATAATCAGCCCCAGCATTTT. It encodes CASSLWQGNNQPQHF.

This clonotype was seen repeatedly, ten times or more. CDR3 nucleotides: TGCGCCAGCAGCTTTCAGGGAACTGGAAACACCATATATTTT. Its protein is CASSFQGTGNTIYF. This rearrangement joins TRBV5-1 to TRBJ1-3, with D tentatively TRBD1 (5 bases). V was pared by 2 bases and J by 2 bases, with 8 bases between. The CDR3 consists of 14 residues. CDR1 is SGHRS, CDR2 YFSETQ, per germline.

This clonotype was detected only a few times. V and J are TRBV12-3 or TRBV12-4 and TRBJ1-5; no definite D call. V was cut by 6 bases and J by 5 bases, with 5 bases left in between. The CDR3 totals 11 residues. The CDR3 protein is CASRPDQPQHF. The CDR3 region has the DNA TGTGCCAGCAGGCCTGATCAGCCCCAGCATTTT.

The sample holds many counts of this clonotype. The chain employs TRBV7-8 and TRBJ2-7, with 10 bases identical to TRBD1. From germline, CDR1 is SGHVS and CDR2 FQNEAQ. The CDR3 spans 16 residues. The junction had 9 bases not matched to a gene; V was cut back by 5 bases and J by 2 bases. The CDR3 reads CASSPPSGQGAYEQYF. DNA of the CDR3: TGTGCCAGCAGCCCCCCTTCCGGACAGGGGGCCTACGAGCAGTACTTC.

Turning to this clonotype: Likely a read error: the CDR3 ends without its conserved phenylalanine or tryptophan. It is unclear where the CDR3 begins or ends on the DNA, so no DNA is shown, and the CDR3 is as TCRdb lists it. The chain couples TRBV7-8 to TRBJ1-6. CDR1 is SGHVS and CDR2 is FQNEAQ in the germline V gene. A total of 8 residues make up the CDR3, ends included. The CDR3 sequence: CASSSPPS.

This clonotype showed up many times. This chain links TRBV7-9 with TRBJ1-4; D gene ambiguous. In germline, CDR1 is SEHNR, CDR2 FQNEAQ (reference sequence). The CDR3 runs to 15 residues. V shed 1 base and J shed 0 bases, with 6 bases lying between them. CDR3 nucleotides: TGTGCCAGCAGCTTAGGAGAGACAACTAATGAAAAACTGTTTTTT. It encodes CASSLGETTNEKLFF.

This clonotype came up a few times. The junction shows a germline mismatch at one end, possibly a read error. The chain recombines TRBV10-3 with TRBJ2-7; D gene unclear. In germline, CDR1 is ENHRY, CDR2 SYGVKD. This CDR3 has 15 residues. Here the CDR3 reads CASSYSRVLVTEQYF. CDR3 sequence (DNA): TGTGCCAGCAGTTACTCAAGGGTACTGGTTACCGAGCAGTACTTC.

This clonotype was seen ten or more times. V gene TRBV7-9 combines with J gene TRBJ1-4; D unresolved. The ends were cut back, 8 bases at V and 0 bases at J, with 4 bases in the middle. This CDR3 is 12 amino acids long. Germline assignment: CDR1 SEHNR and CDR2 FQNEAQ (reference sequence). CDR3 protein: CASSATNEKLFF. Written as DNA, the CDR3 is TGTGCCAGCTCTGCAACTAATGAAAAACTGTTTTTT.

The table lists this clonotype with a few counts. The rearrangement links TRBV5-6 to TRBJ1-2; D might be TRBD1 (5 bases). The CDR3 length is 15 residues. In germline, CDR1 is SGHDT, CDR2 YYEEEE. The V and J ends lost 4 bases and 6 bases respectively, with 19 bases between them. CDR3 residues: CASSAIRTGEHGYTF. The CDR3 nucleotides read TGTGCCAGCAGCGCCATTAGGACGGGGGAGCATGGCTACACCTTC.

The chain links TRBV10-3 to TRBJ1-2; D remains unclear. Germline V gives CDR1 ENHRY, CDR2 SYGVKD. This CDR3 is 15 amino acids long. V was clipped by 10 bases and J by 4 bases, with 22 bases between them. CDR3 nucleotides: TGTGCCACGGCGGATTGGACGGGAAGTGTCTATGGCTACACCTTC. This gives the protein CATADWTGSVYGYTF.

This sequence joins TRBV12-3 or TRBV12-4 and TRBJ2-5, with 7 bases lining up with TRBD1. V dropped 6 bases and J dropped 4; count of bases not matched to a gene: 5. The CDR3 sequence is 13 residues long. DNA of the CDR3: TGTGCCAGCAGATTGACAGGGAGAGAGACCCAGTACTTC. It yields the protein CASRLTGRETQYF.

This clonotype was counted at least ten times. The chain links TRBV5-4 to TRBJ1-3; 8 bases line up with TRBD1. Unmatched junction bases numbered 8, after V lost 4 bases and J lost 2 bases. The CDR3 is 16 residues long. The V gene's germline CDR1 is SGHNT and CDR2 YYREEE (reference sequence). The CDR3 loop reads CASSRKAGGTGNTIYF. The CDR3, as DNA: TGTGCCAGCAGCCGGAAAGCAGGGGGCACTGGAAACACCATATATTTT.

Many counts were recorded for this clonotype. This sequence joins TRBV7-2 and TRBJ2-7, with D tentatively TRBD1 (5 bases). Germline CDR1 and CDR2: SGHTA and FQGNSA. Trimming shortened V by 6 bases and J by 7 bases, and 19 bases separated the two germline ends. CDR3 length: 14 amino acids. In nucleotides, the CDR3 is TGTGCCAGCAGTAATGTTCTAGGGCAGGGTGAGCAGTACTTC. Its translation is CASSNVLGQGEQYF.

The chain has TRBV12-3 or TRBV12-4 and TRBJ1-2; D ambiguous. V lost 0 bases and J 5 bases, leaving 10 bases between the germline ends. The CDR3 consists of 14 residues. The CDR3 here is CASSLARADYGYTF. The CDR3 coding sequence is TGTGCCAGCAGTTTAGCACGCGCGGATTATGGCTACACCTTC.

This clonotype was observed a single time. The chain uses TRBV11-1 and TRBJ1-5, with TRBD1 as a possible D gene (5 bases). The germline CDR1 and CDR2 sequences are SGHAT and FQDESV (reference sequence). This CDR3 spans 19 amino acids. V lost 2 bases and J 7 bases, leaving 27 bases between the germline ends. CDR3 in amino acids: CASSLWAGINTGEGQPQHF. The DNA for the CDR3 is TGTGCCAGCAGCTTATGGGCTGGGATAAACACCGGGGAGGGGCAGCCCCAGCATTTT.

The rearrangement uses TRBV5-1 and TRBJ1-5, with D unresolved. CDR1 SGHRS and CDR2 YFSETQ come from the germline V gene. The V end was cut by 7 bases, the J end by 4 bases, with 12 bases between. The CDR3 totals 13 residues. The CDR3 protein is CASREGLNQPQHF. Here the CDR3 DNA reads TGCGCCAGCCGCGAGGGTCTTAATCAGCCCCAGCATTTT.